These 27 T cell receptor beta chains were sequenced from one sample in a study of T-cell reconstitution after alpha-beta-depleted transplantation in children. The library targeted TCRbeta and was prepared with unique molecular identifiers. TCRdb itself ran the PCR reads through MiXCR, one entry per CDR3 protein. The table records about 400,000 distinct CDR3 sequences, around 21% of them present only once. Sequenced here: PBMCs from the stem cell graft donor, sampled from the stem cell graft. These receptors were taken from a human donor who donated a stem cell graft to a child with acute myeloid leukemia.

This chain connects TRBV20-1 to TRBJ1-5; D is uncertain. V was pared by 2 bases and J by 9 bases, with 14 bases between. Germline V CDR1 and CDR2: DFQATT, SNEGSKA (reference sequence). There are 13 residues in the CDR3. CDR3 nucleotide sequence: TGCAGTGCTAGATCGACACCCCAAGGGCCCCAGCATTTT. Its translation is CSARSTPQGPQHF.

The chain uses TRBV12-3 or TRBV12-4 and TRBJ2-7, with D uncertain. Trimming left V 4 bases short and J 3 bases short, with 13 bases between. CDR3 length equals 14 residues. The CDR3 reads CASSSDGKVYEQYF. The CDR3 DNA is TGTGCCAGCAGTTCAGACGGCAAAGTCTACGAGCAGTACTTC.

A few counts support this clonotype. The chain links TRBV15 to TRBJ2-3; 8 positions agree with TRBD2. CDR1 LNHNV and CDR2 YYDKDF come from the germline V gene (reference sequence). The CDR3 consists of 13 residues. J was trimmed by 6 bases and V by 1 base; bases with no gene match: 0. The chain's CDR3 is CATSRGLADTQYF. In nucleotides, the CDR3 is TGTGCCACCAGCAGAGGACTAGCGGATACGCAGTATTTT.

This clonotype was recorded at least ten times. V usage is TRBV7-9 and J usage is TRBJ2-1; TRBD2 is a possible D gene (6 bases). V was clipped by 3 bases and J by 0 bases, with 9 bases between them. The CDR3 covers 15 residues. The germline gives CDR1 SEHNR, CDR2 FQNEAQ (reference sequence). The CDR3 region has the DNA TGTGCCAGCAGCTTTGGGAGGATCTCCTACAATGAGCAGTTCTTC. It yields the protein CASSFGRISYNEQFF.

This clonotype was counted many times. This CDR3 reads CAISEGDRAYNEQFF. The CDR3, as DNA: TGTGCCATCAGTGAGGGGGACAGGGCCTACAATGAGCAGTTCTTC. V usage is TRBV10-3 and J usage is TRBJ2-1; 9 nucleotides align to TRBD1. The CDR3 sequence is 15 residues long. Germline V CDR1 and CDR2: ENHRY, SYGVKD. V lost 2 bases to trimming and J lost 2 bases; unmatched junction nucleotides: 1.

DNA for the CDR3: TGTGCCAGCAGCCAAGAGTTCGCCGCAGCAGATACGCAGTATTTT. This translates into CASSQEFAAADTQYF. The chain recombines TRBV3-1 with TRBJ2-3; no firm D call. Trimming took 0 bases from V and 4 from J, leaving 11 bases between them. The CDR3 extends over 15 amino acids. Per the germline V gene, CDR1 is LGHDT and CDR2 is YNNKEL (reference sequence).

This clonotype appeared many times. V is TRBV4-2 and J is TRBJ2-7, with 8 bases identical to TRBD2. CDR1 and CDR2 from the germline V gene are LGHNA and YNFKEQ. The CDR3 is 16 amino acids. With 4 bases clipped from V and 2 bases from J, the junction kept 10 bases outside the gene matches. In DNA, the CDR3 is TGTGCCAGCAGCCCAACCAGATGGCGGGAGGCCTACGAGCAGTACTTC. This codes for CASSPTRWREAYEQYF.

The V and J genes are TRBV21-1 and TRBJ2-7. TRBV21-1 corresponds to a pseudogene. This CDR3 spans 12 amino acids. The CDR3 DNA is TGTGCCAGCAGCAAAATGGACCACGAGCAGTACTTC. This gives the protein CASSKMDHEQYF.

This clonotype was picked up many times. V and J are TRBV5-6 and TRBJ2-1; weak D call: TRBD2 (5 bases). Germline lookup yields CDR1 SGHDT and CDR2 YYEEEE. The CDR3 sequence is 17 residues long. V shed 0 bases and J shed 3 bases, with 16 bases lying between them. The CDR3 spells CASSLVVASRNYNEQFF. DNA of the CDR3: TGTGCCAGCAGCTTGGTGGTCGCTAGCCGAAACTACAATGAGCAGTTCTTC.

V usage is TRBV11-2 and J usage is TRBJ2-3, with 14 bases matching TRBD2. The CDR3 consists of 18 residues. Germline CDR1 and CDR2: SGHAT and FQNNGV. V dropped 2 bases and J dropped 5; count of bases not matched to a gene: 9. The CDR3 reads CASSLTPGLAGEVDTQYF. CDR3 nucleotide sequence: TGTGCCAGCAGCTTAACTCCGGGACTAGCGGGAGAGGTAGATACGCAGTATTTT.

This clonotype was counted between two and nine times. The rearrangement uses TRBV12-3 or TRBV12-4 and TRBJ2-3, with 7 bases fitting TRBD2. The V segment lost 4 bases and the J segment 1 base; nucleotides outside the gene matches: 11. This CDR3 is built from 17 residues. The CDR3: CASSSLVAGDGTDTQYF. CDR3 DNA sequence: TGTGCCAGCAGTTCCCTCGTCGCGGGAGACGGCACAGATACGCAGTATTTT.

This clonotype was counted ten times or more. V is TRBV7-2 and J is TRBJ2-2; D remains ambiguous. CDR3 size: 13 residues. CDR1 and CDR2 from the germline V gene are SGHTA and FQGNSA. V was shortened by 3 bases and J by 7 bases, with 9 bases between the two germline ends. The CDR3 sequence is CASSLNAGGELFF. The CDR3 coding sequence is TGTGCCAGCAGCTTGAACGCAGGCGGGGAGCTGTTTTTT. Complete variable domain (other parts from reference TRBV7-2 and TRBJ2-2): GAGVSQSPSNKVTEKGKDVELRCDPISGHTALYWYRQSLGQGLEFLIYFQGNSAPDKSGLPSDRFSAERTGGSVSTLTIQRTQQEDSAVYLCASSLNAGGELFFGEGSRLTVL.

This chain uses TRBV12-3 or TRBV12-4 with TRBJ2-1, with 8 bases matching TRBD1. This CDR3 has 15 amino acids. J gave up 6 bases and V 6 bases, and 10 bases lay outside the gene matches. DNA for the CDR3: TGTGCCAGCAGCGGGACAGGTCGGCCAGTCAATGAGCAGTTCTTC. Protein: CASSGTGRPVNEQFF.

Many counts were recorded for this clonotype. The chain joins TRBV20-1 to TRBJ2-3; D unresolved. From germline, CDR1 is DFQATT and CDR2 SNEGSKA (reference sequence). This CDR3 contains 15 residues. Deletions cut 3 bases from V and 0 bases from J, with 13 bases between. CDR3 sequence (DNA): TGCAGTGCTAGTTCTATAACCTGGAGCACAGATACGCAGTATTTT. Translation: CSASSITWSTDTQYF.

This clonotype came up a few times. This sequence joins TRBV12-3 or TRBV12-4 and TRBJ2-5; D uncertain. CDR3 length equals 13 residues. The ends were cut back, 6 bases at V and 2 bases at J, with 10 bases in the middle. The CDR3 reads CASSPQGQETQYF. The CDR3 bases are TGTGCCAGCAGCCCACAAGGACAAGAGACCCAGTACTTC.

This clonotype was observed at least ten times. The rearrangement links TRBV29-1 to TRBJ2-1; 9 bases align to TRBD1. The junction had 15 bases not matched to a gene; V was cut back by 8 bases and J by 4 bases. CDR3 length: 16 amino acids. CDR1 is SQVTM and CDR2 is ANQGSEA in the germline V gene. CDR3 nucleotide sequence: TGCAGCCATCCCGGGACAGGGAGAAGAGGTTACAATGAGCAGTTCTTC. This codes for CSHPGTGRRGYNEQFF.

This clonotype was counted at least ten times. V gene TRBV20-1 combines with J gene TRBJ2-2, with TRBD1 as a possible D gene (5 bases). Germline CDR1 DFQATT, CDR2 SNEGSKA (reference sequence). V lost 0 bases and J lost 1, with 9 bases in between. The CDR3 has 15 residues. The CDR3 loop reads CSARDRGLNTGELFF. The DNA of the CDR3 is TGCAGTGCTAGAGATAGGGGCCTGAACACCGGGGAGCTGTTTTTT.

This clonotype was seen many times. This chain connects TRBV6-5 to TRBJ1-1; D unresolved. Germline CDR1 MNHEY, CDR2 SVGAGI. CDR3 size: 14 residues. Trimming cost V 0 bases and J 2 bases, with 7 bases left between them. The chain's CDR3 is CASSYSGGNTEAFF. Here the CDR3 DNA reads TGTGCCAGCAGTTACTCGGGCGGAAACACTGAAGCTTTCTTT.

The sample holds many counts of this clonotype. This sequence joins TRBV20-1 and TRBJ2-1; D is unclear. From germline, CDR1 is DFQATT and CDR2 SNEGSKA (reference sequence). Trimming stripped 1 base from V and 12 bases from J, with 10 bases between. CDR3 length: 11 residues. This CDR3 reads CSARVGVRQFF. The CDR3 nucleotides are TGCAGTGCTAGAGTCGGAGTTCGGCAGTTCTTC.

This clonotype was seen a handful of times. V and J are TRBV5-1 and TRBJ2-7; D perhaps matches TRBD1 (5 bases). The CDR3 contains 13 residues. Germline V gives CDR1 SGHRS, CDR2 YFSETQ. V was cut by 5 bases and J by 1 base, with 10 bases left in between. CDR3: CASRLPGSYEQYF. The DNA for the CDR3 is TGCGCCAGCAGATTACCAGGGTCCTACGAGCAGTACTTC.

Many counts were recorded for this clonotype. This chain connects TRBV12-3 or TRBV12-4 to TRBJ1-5; no reliable D call. The CDR3 runs to 14 residues. V lost 1 base, J lost 0 bases, and 4 bases lay in between. Here the CDR3 DNA reads TGTGCCAGCAGTTTAGGGACTAGCAATCAGCCCCAGCATTTT. Translation gives CASSLGTSNQPQHF.

This clonotype occurred a few times. The genes are TRBV7-2 and TRBJ2-7; D possibly corresponds to TRBD2 (6 bases). The ends were cut back, 1 base at V and 3 bases at J, with 10 bases in the middle. Germline CDR1 is SGHTA and CDR2 is FQGNSA. The CDR3 has 14 amino acids. The CDR3 loop reads CASSLGVSGYEQYF. CDR3 nucleotide sequence: TGTGCCAGCAGCTTAGGCGTTAGCGGCTACGAGCAGTACTTC. Using reference TRBV7-2 and TRBJ2-7 for the parts outside the CDR3, the full variable domain is GAGVSQSPSNKVTEKGKDVELRCDPISGHTALYWYRQSLGQGLEFLIYFQGNSAPDKSGLPSDRFSAERTGGSVSTLTIQRTQQEDSAVYLCASSLGVSGYEQYFGPGTRLTVT.

V is TRBV5-1 and J is TRBJ2-1, with D tentatively TRBD1 or TRBD2 (6 bases each). V lost 4 bases to trimming and J lost 2 bases, with 13 bases between them. Germline values: CDR1 SGHRS, CDR2 YFSETQ. The CDR3 loop spans 15 amino acids. The CDR3 DNA sequence: TGCGCCAGCAGCGCGGGACAAAAAACCTACAATGAGCAGTTCTTC. It encodes CASSAGQKTYNEQFF.

This clonotype was seen many times. This chain connects TRBV20-1 to TRBJ2-3; D perhaps matches TRBD1 (5 bases). The CDR3 sequence is 11 residues long. From germline, CDR1 is DFQATT and CDR2 SNEGSKA (reference sequence). With 6 bases removed from V and 6 bases from J, the gap between germline ends came to 10 bases. CDR3 in DNA: TGCAGTGCCCCCAGGGTGGATACGCAGTATTTT. It is translated as CSAPRVDTQYF.

The chain has TRBV7-3 and TRBJ2-3, with D unresolved. V gave up 2 bases and J gave up 3 bases, with 6 bases separating them. CDR3 length: 13 amino acids. The germline CDR1 and CDR2 sequences are SGHTA and FQGTGA. Here the CDR3 reads CASSLHRTDTQYF. The CDR3, as DNA: TGTGCCAGCAGCTTACATCGTACAGATACGCAGTATTTT.

This chain uses TRBV5-5 with TRBJ1-4; 10 bases agree with TRBD1. CDR1 and CDR2 from the germline V gene are SGHKS and YYEKEE (reference sequence). This CDR3 has 16 amino acids. V dropped 5 bases and J dropped 6; count of bases not matched to a gene: 10. The CDR3: CASSPGGQGRYEKLFF. CDR3 sequence (DNA): TGTGCCAGCAGTCCCGGGGGACAGGGGAGATATGAAAAACTGTTTTTT. Filled out from reference TRBV5-5 and TRBJ1-4, the complete variable domain reads DAGVTQSPTHLIKTRGQQVTLRCSPISGHKSVSWYQQVLGQGPQFIFQYYEKEERGRGNFPDRFSARQFPNYSSELNVNALLLGDSALYLCASSPGGQGRYEKLFFGSGTQLSVL.

This clonotype was detected only once. The CDR3 DNA reads as TGTGCCAGCAGCTCTCGAACAGGGGGCGCAGATACGCAGTATTTT. Its protein is CASSSRTGGADTQYF. The J gene is TRBJ2-3, the V gene TRBV9; 9 bases map to TRBD1. Germline assignment: CDR1 SGDLS and CDR2 YYNGEE. The CDR3 totals 15 residues. Trimming took 4 bases from V and 4 from J; bases not matched to a gene: 7.